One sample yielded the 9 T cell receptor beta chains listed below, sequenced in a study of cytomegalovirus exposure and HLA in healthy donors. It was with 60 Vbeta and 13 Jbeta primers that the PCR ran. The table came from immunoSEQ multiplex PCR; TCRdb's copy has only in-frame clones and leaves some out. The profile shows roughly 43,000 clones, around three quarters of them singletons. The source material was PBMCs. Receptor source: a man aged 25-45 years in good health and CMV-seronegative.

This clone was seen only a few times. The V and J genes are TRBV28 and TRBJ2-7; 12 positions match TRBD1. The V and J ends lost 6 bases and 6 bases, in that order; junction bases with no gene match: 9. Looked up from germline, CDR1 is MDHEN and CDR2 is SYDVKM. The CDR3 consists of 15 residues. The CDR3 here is CASRRGGQGAVEQYF. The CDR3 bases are TGTGCCAGCAGAAGGGGGGGACAGGGGGCGGTCGAGCAGTACTTC.

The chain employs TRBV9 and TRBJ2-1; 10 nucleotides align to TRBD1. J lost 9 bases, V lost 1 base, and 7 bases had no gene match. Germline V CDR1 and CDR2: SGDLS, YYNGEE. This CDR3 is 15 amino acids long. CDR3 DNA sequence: TGTGCCAGCAGCGTAAGCCCGACAGGGGGCGGTGAGCAGTTCTTC. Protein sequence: CASSVSPTGGGEQFF.

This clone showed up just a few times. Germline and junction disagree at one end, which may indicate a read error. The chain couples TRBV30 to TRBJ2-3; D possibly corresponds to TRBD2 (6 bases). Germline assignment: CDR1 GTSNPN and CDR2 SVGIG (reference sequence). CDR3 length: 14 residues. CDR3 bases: TGTGCCAGGAGGGTCTCCGGGAGCGCAGATACGCAGTATTTT. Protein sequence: CARRVSGSADTQYF. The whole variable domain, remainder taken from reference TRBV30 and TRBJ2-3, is SQTIHQWPATLVQPVGSPLSLECTVEGTSNPNLYWYRQAAGRGLQLLFYSVGIGQISSEVPQNLSASRPQDRQFILSSKKLLLSDSGFYLCARRVSGSADTQYFGPGTRLTVL.

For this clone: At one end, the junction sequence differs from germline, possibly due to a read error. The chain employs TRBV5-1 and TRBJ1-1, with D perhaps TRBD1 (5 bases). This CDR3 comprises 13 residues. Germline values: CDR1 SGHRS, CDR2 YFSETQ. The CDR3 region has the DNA TGCGCCGGCAGCTCCGGCGGGGGCACTGAAGCTTTCTTT. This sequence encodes CAGSSGGGTEAFF.

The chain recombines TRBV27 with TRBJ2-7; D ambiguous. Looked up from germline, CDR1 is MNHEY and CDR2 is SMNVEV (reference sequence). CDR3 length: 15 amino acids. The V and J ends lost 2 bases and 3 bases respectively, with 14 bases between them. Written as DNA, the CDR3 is TGTGCCAGCAGTTTAAGTGGTTCACATCTCTACGAGCAGTACTTC. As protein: CASSLSGSHLYEQYF.

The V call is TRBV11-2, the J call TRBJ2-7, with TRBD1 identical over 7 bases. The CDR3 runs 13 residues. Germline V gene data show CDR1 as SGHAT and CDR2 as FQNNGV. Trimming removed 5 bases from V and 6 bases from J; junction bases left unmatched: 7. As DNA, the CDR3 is TGTGCCAGCAGCCCCCGGACAGGTTCCGAGCAGTACTTC. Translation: CASSPRTGSEQYF.

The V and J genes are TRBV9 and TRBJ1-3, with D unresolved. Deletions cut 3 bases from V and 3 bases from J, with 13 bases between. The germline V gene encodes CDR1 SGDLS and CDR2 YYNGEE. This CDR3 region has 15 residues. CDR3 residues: CASSAGYYGGNTIYF. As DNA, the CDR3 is TGTGCCAGCAGCGCAGGTTATTACGGTGGAAACACCATATATTTT.

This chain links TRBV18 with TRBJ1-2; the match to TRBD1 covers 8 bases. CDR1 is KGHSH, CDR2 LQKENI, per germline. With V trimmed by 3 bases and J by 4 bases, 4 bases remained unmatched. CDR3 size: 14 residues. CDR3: CASSPGQDFYGYTF. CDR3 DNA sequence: TGTGCCAGCTCACCGGGACAGGACTTCTATGGCTACACCTTC.

CDR3 region: CASSVSSAETQYF. The DNA for the CDR3 is TGTGCCAGCAGCGTAAGTAGTGCCGAGACCCAGTACTTC. The chain couples TRBV9 to TRBJ2-5; no clear D. V gave up 1 base and J gave up 5 bases, with 9 bases separating them. The CDR3 consists of 13 residues. Germline CDR1 reads SGDLS; CDR2 reads YYNGEE. Full variable domain (rest looked up from reference TRBV9 and TRBJ2-5): DSGVTQTPKHLITATGQRVTLRCSPRSGDLSVYWYQQSLDQGLQFLIQYYNGEERAKGNILERFSAQQFPDLHSELNLSSLELGDSALYFCASSVSSAETQYFGPGTRLLVL.